The 29 T cell receptor beta chains given below trace back to one sample, sequenced in a study of T cell responses to AZD1222 COVID-19 vaccine. Clones were sequenced by immunoSEQ multiplex PCR, and TCRdb holds only the in-frame ones, with some missing. In the table there are 100,000 to 150,000 clones, 87% of which are singletons. Specimen: peripheral blood, collected on day 0 of AZD1222 vaccination. The receptors shown here come from an adult in good health.

The chain joins TRBV19 to TRBJ2-1; the D gene is possibly TRBD2 (5 bases). Germline assignment: CDR1 LNHDA and CDR2 SQIVND (reference sequence). This CDR3 has 15 residues. Trimming removed 6 bases at V and 4 bases at J, with 16 bases between. The CDR3 DNA reads TGTGCCAGTAGCCCGGAGGACGGGCGATACAATGAGCAGTTCTTC. It yields the protein CASSPEDGRYNEQFF.

The chain carries TRBV10-1 and TRBJ2-7; 8 positions agree with TRBD1. V was clipped by 0 bases and J by 2 bases; unmatched bases: 3. Germline assignment: CDR1 WNHNN and CDR2 SYGVQD (reference sequence). The CDR3 extends over 15 amino acids. In nucleotides, the CDR3 is TGCGCCAGCAGTGAGTCGACAGGGGCTCCCTACGAGCAGTACTTC. This sequence encodes CASSESTGAPYEQYF.

The V gene is TRBV14, the J gene TRBJ1-4, with TRBD1 as a possible D gene (6 bases). V lost 4 bases and J lost 5, with 14 bases in between. This CDR3 is 15 amino acids long. In germline, CDR1 is SGHDN, CDR2 FVKESK. CDR3 bases: TGTGCCAGCAGCCCCGTAGGAGGGGGGAATGAAAAACTGTTTTTT. This sequence encodes CASSPVGGGNEKLFF. Combining the CDR3 with reference TRBV14 and TRBJ1-4 gives the whole variable domain EAGVTQFPSHSVIEKGQTVTLRCDPISGHDNLYWYRRVMGKEIKFLLHFVKESKQDESGMPNNRFLAERTGGTYSTLKVQPAELEDSGVYFCASSPVGGGNEKLFFGSGTQLSVL.

The V gene is TRBV28, the J gene TRBJ2-7; 7 nucleotides match TRBD1. CDR3 size: 15 residues. CDR1 is MDHEN and CDR2 is SYDVKM in the germline V gene. With 8 bases clipped from V and 6 bases from J, the junction kept 16 bases outside the gene matches. The CDR3 bases are TGTGCCAGCCGCCCCCCTACGGGACAGATGGCCGAGCAGTACTTC. This translates into CASRPPTGQMAEQYF.

The chain couples TRBV28 to TRBJ2-5, with TRBD2 matching over 9 bases. The V and J ends lost 5 bases and 4 bases, in that order; junction bases with no gene match: 5. The V gene's germline CDR1 is MDHEN and CDR2 SYDVKM. This CDR3 has 14 residues. The CDR3 DNA reads TGTGCCAGCAGTCCCAGGACTAGCGTAGAGACCCAGTACTTC. Its translation is CASSPRTSVETQYF.

The gene calls are TRBV4-1 and TRBJ2-1; D not resolved. CDR1 and CDR2 from the germline V gene are MGHRA and YSYEKL. Trimming took 1 base from V and 2 from J, leaving 9 bases between them. The CDR3 covers 15 residues. CDR3 in amino acids: CASSQGPPTYNEQFF. The DNA of the CDR3 is TGCGCCAGCAGCCAAGGACCGCCGACCTACAATGAGCAGTTCTTC.

This clone was seen a single time. The chain's CDR3 is CASMTGGVYEQYF. The CDR3 DNA sequence: TGTGCCAGCATGACAGGGGGTGTCTACGAGCAGTACTTC. J is TRBJ2-7 and V is TRBV28; 9 positions agree with TRBD1. Germline CDR1 reads MDHEN; CDR2 reads SYDVKM. This CDR3 is 13 amino acids long. After removal of 7 bases from V and 3 bases from J, the junction contained 4 bases not matched to a gene.

The gene calls are TRBV7-2 and TRBJ2-1, with D maybe TRBD2 (5 bases). Germline lookup yields CDR1 SGHTA and CDR2 FQGNSA. CDR3 length: 14 residues. The ends were cut back, 5 bases at V and 2 bases at J, with 10 bases in the middle. The CDR3 DNA reads as TGTGCCAGCAGCGTTACTAGTACCTACAATGAGCAGTTCTTC. As protein: CASSVTSTYNEQFF.

The rearrangement uses TRBV20-1 and TRBJ1-3; D not certain. Per germline, CDR1 DFQATT and CDR2 SNEGSKA (reference sequence). V was cut by 3 bases and J by 10 bases, with 13 bases left in between. CDR3 length equals 12 residues. The CDR3 loop reads CSASHGTSTIYF. The CDR3 region has the DNA TGCAGTGCTAGTCATGGTACTTCGACCATATATTTT.

V gene TRBV12-3 or TRBV12-4 combines with J gene TRBJ1-2; D unresolved. The V end was cut by 5 bases, the J end by 0 bases, with 7 bases between. This CDR3 has 13 amino acids. CDR3 nucleotides: TGTGCCAGCAGTCTGACGACTAACTATGGCTACACCTTC. It specifies CASSLTTNYGYTF.

The J gene is TRBJ2-3, the V gene TRBV5-1; TRBD2 agrees at 7 bases. This CDR3 contains 15 residues. V lost 4 bases, J lost 1 base, and 6 bases stayed unmatched. The germline CDR1 and CDR2 sequences are SGHRS and YFSETQ. CDR3 loop: CASSPPSGGTDTQYF. CDR3 in DNA: TGCGCCAGCAGCCCCCCCAGCGGGGGCACAGATACGCAGTATTTT.

This chain connects TRBV19 to TRBJ1-4; no reliable D call. V shed 3 bases and J shed 3 bases, with 8 bases lying between them. Per the germline V gene, CDR1 is LNHDA and CDR2 is SQIVND (reference sequence). The CDR3 runs to 14 residues. The CDR3 region has the DNA TGTGCCAGTAGTATTGGGCGGGCTAATGAAAAACTGTTTTTT. Protein: CASSIGRANEKLFF.

This clone counts as medium-sized. The J gene is TRBJ2-7, the V gene TRBV5-4; 10 bases fit TRBD1. Germline V gene lookup returns CDR1 SGHNT and CDR2 YYREEE (reference sequence). The CDR3 consists of 15 residues. Trimming took 2 bases from V and 1 from J; bases not matched to a gene: 3. CDR3 in amino acids: CASSFDRGLSYEQYF. The CDR3 DNA sequence: TGTGCCAGCAGCTTCGACAGGGGGCTGTCCTACGAGCAGTACTTC.

The chain links TRBV6-2 or TRBV6-3 to TRBJ2-1, with TRBD2 matching over 8 bases. Germline trimming cut 2 bases from V and 7 bases from J; bases unmatched to any gene: 7. Germline V gene lookup returns CDR1 MNHEY and CDR2 SVGEGT. The CDR3 is made up of 15 amino acids. This CDR3 is CASSYPTGGPNEQFF. The CDR3 DNA sequence: TGTGCCAGCAGTTACCCCACGGGGGGGCCTAATGAGCAGTTCTTC.

The rearrangement uses TRBV25-1 and TRBJ2-7; no clear D gene. Between the trimmed V and J ends, which lost 5 bases and 0 bases, there was a span of 8 bases. Germline lookup yields CDR1 MGHDK and CDR2 SYGVNS. The CDR3 totals 13 residues. The CDR3 here is CASSQVSSYEQYF. DNA of the CDR3: TGTGCCAGCAGTCAAGTAAGCTCCTACGAGCAGTACTTC.

This clone was detected a few times. The rearrangement links TRBV28 to TRBJ1-2, with D hard to call. Between the trimmed V and J ends, which lost 7 bases and 9 bases, there was a span of 12 bases. The germline CDR1 and CDR2 sequences are MDHEN and SYDVKM. The CDR3 is made up of 11 amino acids. CDR3 bases: TGTGCCAGCAATCGGCGCGCGAGCTACACCTTC. This translates into CASNRRASYTF.

This chain connects TRBV18 to TRBJ2-7, with TRBD1 matching over 8 bases. The CDR3 is 15 amino acids. Germline-derived CDR1 and CDR2 are KGHSH and LQKENI. With 4 bases clipped from V and 6 bases from J, the junction kept 11 bases outside the gene matches. This CDR3 reads CASSLGSTGAGEQYF. As DNA, the CDR3 is TGTGCCAGCTCACTTGGTTCGACAGGGGCAGGCGAGCAGTACTTC.

CDR3 sequence (DNA): TGTGCCAGCAGCTTAGATTGGTCAGGTAACACTGAAGCTTTCTTT. Translated, it gives CASSLDWSGNTEAFF. This sequence joins TRBV7-2 and TRBJ1-1, with D hard to call. Trimming took 1 base from V and 2 from J, leaving 11 bases between them. CDR1 is SGHTA, CDR2 FQGNSA, per germline. This CDR3 comprises 15 residues.

This clone was counted once. The V and J genes are TRBV5-6 and TRBJ1-2; D may be TRBD1 (5 bases). CDR1 SGHDT and CDR2 YYEEEE come from the germline V gene. The germline V and J ends were trimmed by 0 bases and 0 bases, with 6 bases remaining between them. The CDR3 runs 14 residues. CDR3 loop: CASSLGQPNYGYTF. The CDR3 DNA reads TGTGCCAGCAGCTTGGGACAGCCTAACTATGGCTACACCTTC.

This chain links TRBV7-6 with TRBJ1-5, with 7 nucleotides matching TRBD1. Germline CDR1 is SGHVS and CDR2 is FNYEAQ. The CDR3 has 15 amino acids. The trim removed 0 bases at V and 4 bases at J, leaving 3 bases unmatched. The CDR3 spells CASSLASGGNQPQHF. CDR3 bases: TGTGCCAGCAGCTTAGCGTCAGGGGGAAATCAGCCCCAGCATTTT.

The V gene is TRBV5-4, the J gene TRBJ2-2; a possible D gene is TRBD2 (5 bases). The germline V gene has CDR1 SGHNT and CDR2 YYREEE (reference sequence). This CDR3 comprises 18 residues. V lost 4 bases and J lost 4, with 23 bases in between. The CDR3 sequence: CASSPERTLRLITGELFF. The CDR3 nucleotides are TGTGCCAGCAGCCCAGAGAGGACTCTACGCCTGATCACCGGGGAGCTGTTTTTT.

The chain recombines TRBV10-1 with TRBJ2-1; D might be TRBD1 (6 bases). CDR3 length: 16 amino acids. CDR1 is WNHNN, CDR2 SYGVQD, per germline (reference sequence). V lost 0 bases, J lost 7 bases, and 16 bases lay in between. The CDR3 nucleotides are TGCGCCAGCAGTGAGTCTATTGGGCAGGGGCGAAATGAGCAGTTCTTC. This codes for CASSESIGQGRNEQFF.

The chain links TRBV19 to TRBJ1-3, with D uncertain. This CDR3 has 15 residues. Germline V gene data show CDR1 as LNHDA and CDR2 as SQIVND (reference sequence). The germline V and J ends were trimmed by 2 bases and 0 bases, with 8 bases remaining between them. This CDR3 reads CASSISGSSGNTIYF. The CDR3 DNA reads TGTGCCAGTAGTATATCCGGAAGCTCTGGAAACACCATATATTTT.

This clone has only one observation. This chain connects TRBV27 to TRBJ2-7, with D unclear. Germline V gene sequence: CDR1 MNHEY, CDR2 SMNVEV (reference sequence). The CDR3 is 15 amino acids. The germline V and J ends were trimmed by 5 bases and 0 bases, with 14 bases remaining between them. Here the CDR3 reads CASSPLGLTSYEQYF. CDR3 DNA sequence: TGTGCCAGCAGTCCGCTGGGCCTTACCTCCTACGAGCAGTACTTC.

The chain carries TRBV2 and TRBJ2-6, with D hard to call. The germline V gene has CDR1 SNHLY and CDR2 FYNNEI. The CDR3 covers 14 residues. V gave up 3 bases and J gave up 2 bases, with 5 bases separating them. The CDR3 protein is CASSERPGANVLTF. The DNA for the CDR3 is TGTGCCAGCAGTGAGCGGCCTGGGGCCAACGTCCTGACTTTC.

This chain uses TRBV7-2 with TRBJ2-5, with 7 bases matching TRBD1. This CDR3 contains 14 residues. Germline trimming cut 0 bases from V and 3 bases from J; bases unmatched to any gene: 1. Germline CDR1 SGHTA, CDR2 FQGNSA. The CDR3 nucleotides are TGTGCCAGCAGCTTAGCCGGGACAGAAGAGACCCAGTACTTC. This gives the protein CASSLAGTEETQYF.

V is TRBV11-2 and J is TRBJ1-3; no reliable D call. Per germline, CDR1 SGHAT and CDR2 FQNNGV. Trimming took off 5 bases at V and 2 bases at J, with 10 bases between the two ends. This CDR3 contains 14 residues. The CDR3 DNA reads TGTGCCAGCAGCCCCCCTGTGGCTGGAAACACCATATATTTT. Translated: CASSPPVAGNTIYF. Drawing the rest from reference TRBV11-2 and TRBJ1-3, the complete variable domain is EAGVAQSPRYKIIEKRQSVAFWCNPISGHATLYWYQQILGQGPKLLIQFQNNGVVDDSQLPKDRFSAERLKGVDSTLKIQPAKLEDSAVYLCASSPPVAGNTIYFGEGSWLTVV.

Comment on this clone: The sample carries other DNA sequences with the same CDR3. The chain couples TRBV19 to TRBJ1-2; the D is unclear. The CDR3 totals 13 residues. Per the germline V gene, CDR1 is LNHDA and CDR2 is SQIVND (reference sequence). The V and J ends lost 3 bases and 4 bases respectively, with 9 bases between them. The CDR3 DNA reads TGTGCCAGTAGTATTCCCGGGCCCTATGGCTACACCTTC. Translated, it gives CASSIPGPYGYTF.

The chain carries TRBV6-5 and TRBJ1-1; 7 positions match TRBD1. Germline assignment: CDR1 MNHEY and CDR2 SVGAGI. The CDR3 is made up of 14 amino acids. V gave up 5 bases and J gave up 0 bases; unmatched junction bases: 3. The CDR3 DNA is TGTGCCAGCAGTCGACAGGGTCTGAACACTGAAGCTTTCTTT. Translating gives CASSRQGLNTEAFF.